This entry is about one TCR beta chain. Its cognate antigen is unknown. The CDR3 has 13 residues. V dropped 7 bases and J dropped 4 bases, with 13 bases sitting between them. Germline loops: CDR1 SEHNR, CDR2 FQNEAQ (reference sequence). This sample was included in a study of early stage breast cancer tumors. Looking at the study overall: Each sample averaged approximately 9.9-fold read coverage.

Blood replicates held 0.5 ug DNA, tumor or normal breast 1.5 ug, two each. The data were produced by immunoSEQ multiplex PCR, yet TCRdb's version contains in-frame clones alone and is incomplete. The data contain 45,000 to 65,000 clones, roughly 78% of them seen just once; the ten biggest clones take up under 4.5%. Study-level points and caveats: Commonly generated sequences made up most enriched TCRB sequences shared between patients. Chain pairing and CD4, CD8 or FOXP3 expression were not captured.

Specimen: blood. This chain links TRBV7-9 with TRBJ1-1; D may be TRBD1 (5 bases). The sequence was collected from a person aged 40 to 49 with breast cancer. The CDR3 protein is CASTSGGITEAFF. CDR3 in DNA: TGTGCCAGCACCTCGGGGGGGATCACTGAAGCTTTCTTT.